This entry lists 26 T cell receptor beta chains sequenced from one sample in a study of cytomegalovirus exposure and HLA in healthy donors. The PCR had 60 Vbeta and 13 Jbeta primers. Using immunoSEQ multiplex PCR, the repertoire was profiled, and TCRdb retains in-frame clones only, with some absent. The table has about 85,000 clones, over 70% seen once. The sample taken for sequencing was PBMCs. Every receptor here comes from a man aged 50-59 years in good health and CMV-seropositive.

This chain joins TRBV29-1 and TRBJ2-7; 8 bases are shared with TRBD2. Germline values: CDR1 SQVTM, CDR2 ANQGSEA. The junction had 9 bases not matched to a gene; V was cut back by 4 bases and J by 4 bases. The CDR3 extends over 14 amino acids. The CDR3 nucleotides are TGCAGCGTTGCCAGGGGAGCGGGAGATTACGAGCAGTACTTC. This gives the protein CSVARGAGDYEQYF.

On this clone: A junction end diverges from the germline sequence, so it may reflect a read error. This chain joins TRBV7-9 and TRBJ2-7; D not resolved. In germline, CDR1 is SEHNR, CDR2 FQNEAQ (reference sequence). This CDR3 contains 12 residues. CDR3 sequence (DNA): TGTTCCAGCAGCTTAGGCGAATACGAGCAGTACTTC. This sequence encodes CSSSLGEYEQYF.

The table lists this clone with a count of one. This chain links TRBV19 with TRBJ2-1; the D gene is possibly TRBD2 (5 bases). The V gene's germline CDR1 is LNHDA and CDR2 SQIVND (reference sequence). With 5 bases removed from V and 12 bases from J, the gap between germline ends came to 17 bases. The CDR3 has 13 residues. The CDR3 protein is CASSSRTLGGQFF. As DNA, the CDR3 is TGTGCCAGTAGTTCGCGGACGCTCGGAGGGCAGTTCTTC.

V and J are TRBV18 and TRBJ1-3, with 8 bases lining up with TRBD1. The CDR3 totals 16 residues. V was pared by 5 bases and J by 0 bases, with 6 bases of the junction left unmatched. The germline gives CDR1 KGHSH, CDR2 LQKENI. CDR3 DNA: TGTGCCAGCTCATCCTCGACAGGGGCCTCTGGAAACACCATATATTTT. Protein: CASSSSTGASGNTIYF.

The chain carries TRBV18 and TRBJ1-1; 7 nucleotides agree with TRBD1. V lost 2 bases, J lost 1 base, and 7 bases stayed unmatched. Germline CDR1 and CDR2: KGHSH and LQKENI. CDR3 length equals 16 residues. CDR3 bases: TGTGCCAGCTCACCAGGCCCGGGACAGAAGAACACTGAAGCTTTCTTT. Its translation: CASSPGPGQKNTEAFF. Looking up the rest from reference TRBV18 and TRBJ1-1 gives the full variable domain: NAGVMQNPRHLVRRRGQEARLRCSPMKGHSHVYWYRQLPEEGLKFMVYLQKENIIDESGMPKERFSAEFPKEGPSILRIQQVVRGDSAAYFCASSPGPGQKNTEAFFGQGTRLTVV.

J is TRBJ2-7 and V is TRBV19, with 13 bases matching TRBD2. V was clipped by 4 bases and J by 7 bases; unmatched bases: 7. The CDR3 totals 15 residues. Germline loops: CDR1 LNHDA, CDR2 SQIVND (reference sequence). This CDR3 is CASSTDRTSGREQYF. In DNA form, the CDR3 reads TGTGCCAGTAGTACAGATAGGACTAGCGGGAGAGAGCAGTACTTC.

The V and J genes are TRBV4-1 and TRBJ2-2; possible D gene TRBD2, 6 bases. Germline V gene lookup returns CDR1 MGHRA and CDR2 YSYEKL. The CDR3 has 13 residues. V shed 5 bases and J shed 5 bases, with 9 bases lying between them. The CDR3 coding sequence is TGCGCCAGCAGCTTTGGGACTACCGGGGAGCTGTTTTTT. It specifies CASSFGTTGELFF.

This clone was seen a handful of times. The chain carries TRBV19 and TRBJ2-1, with 8 bases that match TRBD1. The length of the CDR3 is 14 residues. J gave up 6 bases and V 11 bases, and 12 bases lay outside the gene matches. CDR1 is LNHDA and CDR2 is SQIVND in the germline V gene (reference sequence). CDR3 DNA sequence: TGTGCCTCGGACAGGGTCGGTTCCGGCAATGAGCAGTTCTTC. Encoded protein: CASDRVGSGNEQFF.

The J gene is TRBJ2-3, the V gene TRBV7-2; TRBD1 aligns across 8 bases. Germline loops: CDR1 SGHTA, CDR2 FQGNSA. The CDR3 runs to 15 residues. Trimming at V came to 1 base and at J to 3 bases, leaving 3 bases not matched to a gene. CDR3 sequence (DNA): TGTGCCAGCAGCTTAGTGGGACAGGCAACAGATACGCAGTATTTT. Encoded protein: CASSLVGQATDTQYF.

The chain has TRBV7-2 and TRBJ2-1; TRBD1 might be the D (6 bases). The CDR3 is made up of 15 amino acids. Trimming removed 4 bases at V and 12 bases at J, with 22 bases between. Looked up from germline, CDR1 is SGHTA and CDR2 is FQGNSA. The CDR3: CASSSLAGVPLWQFF. The CDR3 DNA is TGTGCCAGCAGCTCCCTGGCAGGGGTTCCCCTCTGGCAGTTCTTC.

The chain joins TRBV15 to TRBJ2-2, with 7 bases lining up with TRBD1. CDR3 length: 20 residues. The V gene end was trimmed by 2 bases and the J gene end by 1 base; junction bases not matched to a gene: 16. Germline V gene lookup returns CDR1 LNHNV and CDR2 YYDKDF (reference sequence). CDR3 protein: CATSRTMGPWAGGNTGELFF. The CDR3, as DNA: TGTGCCACCAGCAGAACTATGGGGCCGTGGGCAGGGGGGAACACCGGGGAGCTGTTTTTT. The whole variable domain, remainder taken from reference TRBV15 and TRBJ2-2, is DAMVIQNPRYQVTQFGKPVTLSCSQTLNHNVMYWYQQKSSQAPKLLFHYYDKDFNNEADTPDNFQSRRPNTSFCFLDIRSPGLGDTAMYLCATSRTMGPWAGGNTGELFFGEGSRLTVL.

This clone was counted once. CDR3 DNA sequence: TGTGCCAGCAGCTTGACGCTAGCGGGAGGGGGGATAGATACGCAGTATTTT. Its protein product is CASSLTLAGGGIDTQYF. The chain joins TRBV5-4 to TRBJ2-3; 12 bases are shared with TRBD2. The CDR3 has 17 residues. V dropped 1 base and J dropped 5; count of bases not matched to a gene: 8. The germline CDR1 and CDR2 sequences are SGHNT and YYREEE (reference sequence).

V gene TRBV7-9 combines with J gene TRBJ2-1; 14 nucleotides line up with TRBD2. V dropped 1 base and J dropped 9; count of bases not matched to a gene: 8. The CDR3 is 17 amino acids. Germline V gene lookup returns CDR1 SEHNR and CDR2 FQNEAQ (reference sequence). This CDR3 is CASSLVSTSGRAGEQFF. In DNA, the CDR3 is TGTGCCAGCAGCTTAGTGTCGACTAGCGGGAGGGCGGGTGAGCAGTTCTTC.

The chain uses TRBV11-2 and TRBJ2-7; 11 bases match TRBD1. The CDR3 is 14 amino acids. CDR1 and CDR2 from the germline V gene are SGHAT and FQNNGV. Unmatched junction bases numbered 4, after V lost 5 bases and J lost 4 bases. The CDR3 loop reads CASSTGTGGYEQYF. The CDR3 DNA sequence: TGTGCCAGCAGCACCGGGACAGGGGGATACGAGCAGTACTTC. Full variable domain (outside the CDR3, taken from reference TRBV11-2 and TRBJ2-7): EAGVAQSPRYKIIEKRQSVAFWCNPISGHATLYWYQQILGQGPKLLIQFQNNGVVDDSQLPKDRFSAERLKGVDSTLKIQPAKLEDSAVYLCASSTGTGGYEQYFGPGTRLTVT.

The chain joins TRBV6-6 to TRBJ2-1, with 11 bases that match TRBD1. The CDR3 loop spans 16 amino acids. V trimming: 2 bases; J trimming: 6 bases; junction bases outside the gene matches: 6. The germline V gene has CDR1 MNHNY and CDR2 SVGAGI (reference sequence). In DNA form, the CDR3 reads TGTGCCAGCAGTTACCAAGGGACAGGGGGGCGCAATGAGCAGTTCTTC. Its protein product is CASSYQGTGGRNEQFF.

The V and J genes are TRBV30 and TRBJ1-1; D is perhaps TRBD1 (6 bases). The germline gives CDR1 GTSNPN, CDR2 SVGIG (reference sequence). Trimming cost V 3 bases and J 9 bases, with 11 bases left between them. The CDR3 is 11 residues long. In DNA, the CDR3 is TGTGCCTGGAGAGCGGGGGACAAAGCTTTCTTT. Protein sequence: CAWRAGDKAFF.

The rearrangement links TRBV18 to TRBJ2-7; 7 bases align to TRBD2. J lost 5 bases, V lost 5 bases, and 6 bases had no gene match. CDR1 KGHSH and CDR2 LQKENI come from the germline V gene. The CDR3 has 13 residues. The CDR3 nucleotides read TGTGCCAGCTCAGGGGGGGATCTGGACGAGCAGTACTTC. This codes for CASSGGDLDEQYF.

This chain uses TRBV12-5 with TRBJ2-1; tentative D call: TRBD2 (5 bases). The CDR3 loop spans 14 amino acids. Trimming pared 0 bases from V and 10 bases from J, leaving 13 bases between. Germline assignment: CDR1 LGHNT and CDR2 FRNRAP. CDR3 residues: CASGLVPGRGEQFF. DNA for the CDR3: TGTGCTAGTGGTTTGGTACCAGGACGGGGAGAGCAGTTCTTC.

V and J are TRBV25-1 and TRBJ2-1; the D gene is possibly TRBD1 (5 bases). Germline values: CDR1 MGHDK, CDR2 SYGVNS. Trimming cost V 6 bases and J 0 bases, with 15 bases left between them. This CDR3 has 16 residues. The CDR3 DNA reads TGTGCCAGCAGCTCTAAGGACATCTACTCCTACAATGAGCAGTTCTTC. Translating gives CASSSKDIYSYNEQFF.

The V gene is TRBV19, the J gene TRBJ1-2; 8 bases match TRBD1. Per the germline V gene, CDR1 is LNHDA and CDR2 is SQIVND (reference sequence). This CDR3 has 14 amino acids. Trimming cost V 6 bases and J 8 bases; bases outside gene matches: 11. CDR3 nucleotide sequence: TGTGCCAGTAGAGACCCTCAGGGGGCGTGGGGCTACACCTTC. It translates to CASRDPQGAWGYTF.

V and J are TRBV2 and TRBJ2-5; TRBD2 matches 7 bases. This CDR3 has 14 residues. Germline V lookup: CDR1 SNHLY, CDR2 FYNNEI. Trimming at V came to 6 bases and at J to 5 bases, leaving 9 bases not matched to a gene. CDR3: CASRGGSAGETQYF. The CDR3 coding sequence is TGTGCCAGCAGGGGCGGGAGCGCAGGGGAGACCCAGTACTTC.

This chain links TRBV30 with TRBJ2-7; 10 nucleotides line up with TRBD1. In germline, CDR1 is GTSNPN, CDR2 SVGIG (reference sequence). The CDR3 has 15 residues. Trimming took 2 bases from V and 4 from J; bases not matched to a gene: 8. The CDR3 nucleotides are TGTGCCTGGAGTCTCCCGACAGGGGGCATGTACGAGCAGTACTTC. Translation gives CAWSLPTGGMYEQYF.

The J gene is TRBJ2-1, the V gene TRBV7-2; 7 bases align to TRBD2. The length of the CDR3 is 16 residues. Germline CDR1 SGHTA, CDR2 FQGNSA. J lost 7 bases, V lost 1 base, and 10 bases had no gene match. In DNA, the CDR3 is TGTGCCAGCAGCTTAGGTGGCGGGAGCATCAGGAATGAGCAGTTCTTC. Translated: CASSLGGGSIRNEQFF.

This chain joins TRBV19 and TRBJ2-1; TRBD2 matches 9 bases. With 5 bases clipped from V and 4 bases from J, the junction kept 6 bases outside the gene matches. CDR1 and CDR2 from the germline V gene are LNHDA and SQIVND (reference sequence). The CDR3 sequence is 15 residues long. The CDR3 spells CASSSRTSAYNEQFF. CDR3 in DNA: TGTGCCAGTAGTTCCCGGACTAGCGCGTACAATGAGCAGTTCTTC.

V usage is TRBV19 and J usage is TRBJ1-6; 8 nucleotides line up with TRBD1. The CDR3 spans 14 residues. The ends lost 6 bases at V and 7 bases at J; junction bases unmatched: 5. Germline V gene data show CDR1 as LNHDA and CDR2 as SQIVND (reference sequence). The CDR3 here is CASSRTGRNSPLHF. CDR3 DNA: TGTGCCAGTAGCAGGACAGGGCGAAATTCACCCCTCCACTTT.

V and J are TRBV18 and TRBJ2-7; D not resolved. This CDR3 comprises 16 residues. Germline CDR1 and CDR2: KGHSH and LQKENI. V shed 2 bases and J shed 0 bases, with 14 bases lying between them. The CDR3 nucleotides are TGTGCCAGCTCACCAGGGCCCATACTTAGCTCCTACGAGCAGTACTTC. It is translated as CASSPGPILSSYEQYF.